The next 2 T cell receptor beta chains were all read from a single sample in a study of post-analysis software for immune sequencing data (dated by TCRdb to 2015 to 2017). Here is what the overall study found, with its caveats: Significantly higher frequencies in patients than in controls were found for roughly five TRBV segments, including TRBV5-6, TRBV5-1 and TRBV20-1.

Library preparation was by PCR. The instrument was an Illumina HiSeq 2500. To reduce PCR and sequencing biases, unique molecular identifiers were built into the TCR beta cDNA libraries. In TCRdb, the public reads were trimmed at Q25 with fastp and aligned with MiXCR, with productive beta chains retained. Here each entry gathers all rows of one CDR3 protein and keeps the most common genes and DNA. The sample table shows hundreds of thousands of distinct CDR3 sequences, and roughly 58% are seen once. Of the sample, under 6% is held by the ten largest clones. These TCRs' antigens remain unknown. The sequenced sample consisted of blood. Receptor source: a girl between 10 and 17 years old with multiple sclerosis.

This clonotype occurred many times. The V call is TRBV7-3, the J call TRBJ2-3; no firm D call. This CDR3 has 12 residues. CDR1 and CDR2 (germline): SGHTA, FQGTGA. Trimming removed 0 bases from V and 6 bases from J, with 4 bases in between. The DNA for the CDR3 is TGTGCCAGCAGCTTAACGGGGGATACGCAGTATTTT. This codes for CASSLTGDTQYF.

V usage is TRBV20-1 and J usage is TRBJ2-7; maybe TRBD2 (5 bases). The J call is in doubt because the DNA end fits TRBJ2-5 better. Per germline, CDR1 DFQATT and CDR2 SNEGSKA (reference sequence). The CDR3 covers 13 residues. This CDR3 is CSARNGVLETQYF. CDR3 coding DNA: TGCAGTGCAAGAAACGGGGTTCTTGAGACCCAGTACTTC.